This entry concerns a single T cell receptor beta chain. In this sample, this clonotype turned up once. There is no known antigen for this receptor. No base-level quality is on record; no much larger clone is a single base apart. Evidence from a single read is weak. Patients with ophthalmopathy had moderately to severely active disease, with a Clinical Activity Score of 3 or more, a NOSPECS grade of 4 or more, and a disease duration of less than 3 months. Patients with other autoimmune diseases, uncontrolled infections, pregnancy or lactation were excluded. Diagnosis relied on clinical symptoms, serum thyroxine, TRAb, thyroid ultrasound and orbital computed tomography. PBMCs were isolated from about 9.1 ml of fresh peripheral blood by Ficoll-Paque density gradient centrifugation. Total RNA was extracted using Trizol reagent, and RNA quality was checked on an Agilent 2100 Bioanalyzer. The data derive from a study of Graves' ophthalmopathy and Graves' hyperthyroidism (dated by TCRdb to the late 2010s). In terms of the full investigation: Peripheral blood samples were taken at the time of initial diagnosis, before any treatment was given. TCR beta repertoire signatures were used to distinguish Graves' ophthalmopathy from Graves' hyperthyroidism and to predict progression to ophthalmopathy. In total, 135 blood samples were TCR-sequenced: approximately 42 ophthalmopathy, some 75 hyperthyroidism and about 17 hyperthyroidism-to-ophthalmopathy patients. A discovery set of 100 patients (43 ophthalmopathy, 55 to 60 stable hyperthyroidism) was enrolled to explore V-J signatures distinguishing ophthalmopathy from hyperthyroidism. For independent validation, a separate cohort was made up of 18 hyperthyroidism patients plus 17 patients who later progressed from hyperthyroidism to ophthalmopathy. In six hyperthyroidism patients, the T-cell repertoire of thyroid tissue was compared with the T-cell repertoire of blood. Following sample collection, hyperthyroidism patients were given methimazole at a starting dose of 30 mg daily, and ophthalmopathy patients were given high-dose intravenous methylprednisolone. What the research found in general, with its limitations: Sample size was not statistically predetermined, and group allocation was not concealed from the investigators. Among expanded thyroid clonotypes with frequency above 0.001, most also showed up in blood, which suggests that blood repertoires may reflect the thyroid immune response. The 13-signature model separated ophthalmopathy from stable hyperthyroidism with around 90% sensitivity and approximately 83% specificity in cross-validation, and 80%/75% in the test set. In validation, the model predicted ophthalmopathy progression with 70.59% sensitivity and roughly 72% specificity; more than ten predicted patients were CT-confirmed with GO in a median of approximately six months.

For repertoire sequencing, TCR beta CDR3 regions were amplified from RNA transcripts. A first-round RT-PCR used HTBI primers with the Qiagen OneStep RT-PCR kit, followed by a second-round multiplex PCR, size selection and purification. Sequencing of the libraries was carried out on an Illumina HiSeq2000 in paired-end mode with 100 bp reads. Turning to the authors' computational methods: Reads were processed with SOAPnuke, discarding reads with adapters, uncalled bases, mean Phred below 15, or no exact constant-primer or identifier match. COPE v1.2.5 was used to merge high-quality paired reads. Unique nucleotide sequences were defined as clonotypes and aligned to IMGT TRB V, D and J references using MiTCR v1.1. Analysis was restricted to V-J combinations with a frequency above 0.0001, which covered roughly 99% of repertoires. For each V-J combination, a TCR clonal expansion and chaos score was defined as F50 clonal expansion divided by the chaos observed in the TCRdist matrix. Welch's t-statistics and random forest were used to reduce features to about a dozen V-J combinations, which were fed into a naive Bayes classifier. Thyroid-blood repertoire similarity was quantified with the Morisita-Horn index. The public sequencing data were trimmed at Q25 with fastp and processed into clonotypes with MiXCR by TCRdb, which kept only in-frame beta chains. Identical CDR3 protein sequences are pooled into one entry, listed with their most common genes and DNA. What appears here as the V and J calls and clone size reflects TCRdb's work, not the paper's. The sample has 650,000 to 800,000 distinct CDR3 sequences on record, more than 40% of them singletons. The ten largest clones capture more than 2.5% of the sample.

Spanning cysteine to phenylalanine, the CDR3 consists of 13 amino acids. This entry keeps only the CDR3 DNA: 39 bases, framed from base 1. In the germline V gene, CDR1 corresponds to SNHLY and CDR2 to FYNNEI. The V and J ends are trimmed by 4 bases and 4 bases, leaving 10 bases between them. The origin of this receptor is an adult man with Graves' ophthalmopathy. The sequencing sample was made of peripheral blood. The rearrangement combines TRBV2 with TRBJ2-5; TRBD1 is perhaps the D gene, given 6 matching bases. The bases read TGTGCCAGCAGTGGAACAGGGTTAGAGACCCAGTACTTC. This encodes CASSGTGLETQYF.